This record covers a single T cell receptor beta chain. What it recognizes is unknown. The data originate from a study of identical twins. Findings and caveats of the study: With abundant cord blood beta clonotypes, insertions were fewer; memory repertoires showed no such pattern.

The germline gives CDR1 SGHRS, CDR2 YFSETQ. Trimming took 0 bases from V and 3 from J; bases not matched to a gene: 9. This CDR3 is 16 amino acids long. In TCRdb, the 5' RACE reads were re-called with MiXCR into one record per CDR3 protein. The table has under 800,000 distinct CDR3 sequences, approximately 21% seen once. These sequences were also reported in another study, on T cells expressing NK-cell markers. As reported in that work: TCR beta repertoires came from sorted CD3+CD56+NKG2C+, CD3+CD56+NKG2C- and CD3+CD56-NKG2C+ T cells. The CD3+CD56-NKG2C+ fraction of a few donors was also led by these clonotypes.

The chain joins TRBV5-1 to TRBJ2-7; 7 nucleotides line up with TRBD2. This TCR came from a woman aged 18 to 35 in good health. Sequences were obtained from PBMCs. CDR3 DNA: TGCGCCAGCAGCTTGGCCGCGACTAGCAGACTCTACGAGCAGTACTTC. As protein: CASSLAATSRLYEQYF.